The 20 T cell receptor beta chains in this list originate from one sample, sequenced in a study of blood T cell repertoires in COVID-19. Generated by immunoSEQ multiplex PCR, the TCRdb table keeps only in-frame clones and is missing some. The data show around 73,000 clones, 82% seen once. The sequencing input was peripheral blood. The receptor set was obtained from a woman aged 55-69 years with acute or convalescent COVID-19.

Concerning this clone: A much larger clone differs by one base, so this may be a read error. This specimen includes other DNA sequences encoding the same CDR3. The V and J genes are TRBV7-3 and TRBJ2-2; weak D call: TRBD2 (6 bases). This CDR3 has 15 amino acids. The V gene lost 11 bases and the J gene lost 0 bases, with 16 bases spanning the gap. Germline assignment: CDR1 SGHTA and CDR2 FQGTGA. In DNA form, the CDR3 reads TGTGCCCCCGCCATGGGACTGCCGAACACCGGGGAGCTGTTTTTT. Its translation: CAPAMGLPNTGELFF.

This chain uses TRBV19 with TRBJ2-7; D possibly corresponds to TRBD2 (6 bases). Germline CDR1 LNHDA, CDR2 SQIVND (reference sequence). Trimming shortened V by 4 bases and J by 0 bases, and 10 bases separated the two germline ends. This CDR3 is 14 amino acids long. The CDR3, as DNA: TGTGCCAGTAGTAGGTACGGGGGCTCCTACGAGCAGTACTTC. Translation: CASSRYGGSYEQYF.

The chain uses TRBV30 and TRBJ2-2, with TRBD2 matching over 10 bases. This CDR3 contains 16 residues. V dropped 2 bases and J dropped 5; count of bases not matched to a gene: 8. Germline assignment: CDR1 GTSNPN and CDR2 SVGIG (reference sequence). CDR3 nucleotide sequence: TGTGCCTGGAGTAATAGCGGGAGGCTCGGGACCGGGGAGCTGTTTTTT. It encodes CAWSNSGRLGTGELFF.

This chain connects TRBV2 to TRBJ2-3; TRBD2 matches 9 bases. The germline CDR1 and CDR2 sequences are SNHLY and FYNNEI. This CDR3 has 14 amino acids. Trimming took 9 bases from V and 2 from J; bases not matched to a gene: 6. The CDR3 DNA sequence: TGTGCCAGAGGTAGCGGGGGATTCACAGATACGCAGTATTTT. Translating it yields CARGSGGFTDTQYF.

This clone is a singleton in its sample. The chain links TRBV5-1 to TRBJ1-2, with TRBD1 matching 10 bases. Germline trimming cut 4 bases from V and 3 bases from J; bases unmatched to any gene: 9. There are 16 residues in the CDR3. CDR1 SGHRS and CDR2 YFSETQ come from the germline V gene. DNA of the CDR3: TGCGCCAGCAGCAAAGGGACAGGGGATTATTACTATGGCTACACCTTC. This translates into CASSKGTGDYYYGYTF.

The chain recombines TRBV7-3 with TRBJ2-5, with 8 bases fitting TRBD2. The V segment lost 5 bases and the J segment 2 bases; nucleotides outside the gene matches: 13. Germline CDR1 is SGHTA and CDR2 is FQGTGA. The CDR3 extends over 17 amino acids. CDR3: CASSLSGPTGGQETQYF. In DNA form, the CDR3 reads TGTGCCAGCAGCCTTTCCGGGCCCACGGGGGGGCAAGAGACCCAGTACTTC.

This clone has only one observation. The chain couples TRBV5-1 to TRBJ1-4; 12 bases align to TRBD1. Germline V gene sequence: CDR1 SGHRS, CDR2 YFSETQ. The V segment lost 4 bases and the J segment 0 bases; nucleotides outside the gene matches: 4. The CDR3 runs to 17 residues. The CDR3 sequence: CASSAGQGASTNEKLFF. CDR3 sequence (DNA): TGCGCCAGCAGCGCGGGACAGGGGGCTTCAACTAATGAAAAACTGTTTTTT.

The rearrangement uses TRBV30 and TRBJ1-1; perhaps TRBD1 as D (6 bases). Germline V gene sequence: CDR1 GTSNPN, CDR2 SVGIG (reference sequence). Deletions cut 3 bases from V and 5 bases from J, with 13 bases between. The CDR3 totals 13 residues. CDR3 loop: CAWSRQRGTEAFF. The CDR3 nucleotides are TGTGCCTGGAGCCGACAGAGGGGGACTGAAGCTTTCTTT.

The J gene is TRBJ1-1, the V gene TRBV28, with 9 positions matching TRBD1. Germline V gives CDR1 MDHEN, CDR2 SYDVKM. J lost 6 bases, V lost 2 bases, and 7 bases had no gene match. This CDR3 contains 15 residues. CDR3 region: CASSLMMDRGSEAFF. In DNA, the CDR3 is TGTGCCAGCAGTTTAATGATGGACAGGGGCTCTGAAGCTTTCTTT.

In this sample, this clone turned up a few times. The CDR3 is CASSRADMGKKLFF. The CDR3 DNA follows: TGTGCCAGCAGCCGGGCGGACATGGGGAAAAAACTGTTTTTT. The chain employs TRBV3-1 (or the pseudogene TRBV3-2) and TRBJ1-4; maybe TRBD1 (5 bases). The CDR3 has 14 amino acids. Germline V gene sequence: CDR1 LGHDT, CDR2 YNNKEL (reference sequence). Trimming left V 4 bases short and J 9 bases short, with 15 bases between.

The chain employs TRBV28 and TRBJ2-1; D unresolved. The ends were cut back, 6 bases at V and 5 bases at J, with 14 bases in the middle. This CDR3 is 14 amino acids long. CDR1 and CDR2 from the germline V gene are MDHEN and SYDVKM. This CDR3 is CASRTNTANNEQFF. CDR3 sequence (DNA): TGTGCCAGCAGGACAAACACAGCAAACAATGAGCAGTTCTTC. The whole variable domain, filled in from reference TRBV28 and TRBJ2-1, reads DVKVTQSSRYLVKRTGEKVFLECVQDMDHENMFWYRQDPGLGLRLIYFSYDVKMKEKGDIPEGYSVSREKKERFSLILESASTNQTSMYLCASRTNTANNEQFFGPGTRLTVL.

Only a few counts were recorded for this clone. The chain links TRBV6-5 to TRBJ1-1; D unclear. CDR1 is MNHEY and CDR2 is SVGAGI in the germline V gene. The CDR3 runs to 12 residues. V was pared by 2 bases and J by 4 bases, with 5 bases between. The CDR3 here is CASSYGRTEAFF. Written as DNA, the CDR3 is TGTGCCAGCAGTTACGGCCGCACTGAAGCTTTCTTT.

The rearrangement uses TRBV30 and TRBJ1-1; D is perhaps TRBD1 (5 bases). The CDR3 has 15 residues. V lost 2 bases, J lost 1 base, and 14 bases lay in between. Germline V gene sequence: CDR1 GTSNPN, CDR2 SVGIG (reference sequence). The CDR3 protein is CAWSFRQRSNTEAFF. Here the CDR3 DNA reads TGTGCCTGGAGTTTTCGACAGCGATCGAACACTGAAGCTTTCTTT.

This chain links TRBV5-1 with TRBJ1-4, with D unresolved. Germline assignment: CDR1 SGHRS and CDR2 YFSETQ. This CDR3 is built from 14 residues. V was cut by 4 bases and J by 7 bases, with 14 bases left in between. CDR3 protein: CASSAGSDGEKLFF. The CDR3 DNA reads as TGCGCCAGCAGCGCGGGATCAGACGGTGAAAAACTGTTTTTT. The variable domain in full, completed from reference TRBV5-1 and TRBJ1-4, reads KAGVTQTPRYLIKTRGQQVTLSCSPISGHRSVSWYQQTPGQGLQFLFEYFSETQRNKGNFPGRFSGRQFSNSRSEMNVSTLELGDSALYLCASSAGSDGEKLFFGSGTQLSVL.

In its sample, this clone was seen many times. This chain uses TRBV6-5 with TRBJ1-3; unclear D gene. Trimming left V 10 bases short and J 0 bases short, with 13 bases between. Germline V CDR1 and CDR2: MNHEY, SVGAGI. This CDR3 spans 14 amino acids. The CDR3 region has the DNA TGTGCCACCCTCCGAGATCCCTCTGGAAACACCATATATTTT. It is translated as CATLRDPSGNTIYF.

This clone was picked up a small number of times. CDR3 amino acids: CASSTTGLTRDEQYF. The CDR3 DNA is TGTGCCAGTAGTACCACGGGACTGACTCGCGACGAGCAGTACTTC. V usage is TRBV19 and J usage is TRBJ2-7, with a weak D call TRBD2 (6 bases). CDR3 length: 15 amino acids. Germline values: CDR1 LNHDA, CDR2 SQIVND (reference sequence). V dropped 4 bases and J dropped 5 bases, with 18 bases sitting between them.

The chain links TRBV2 to TRBJ1-2, with D hard to call. CDR1 is SNHLY and CDR2 is FYNNEI in the germline V gene. The CDR3 length is 12 residues. The germline V and J ends were trimmed by 7 bases and 8 bases, with 14 bases remaining between them. In nucleotides, the CDR3 is TGTGCCAGCAAAACGGACTGGGGAGGCTACACCTTC. This gives the protein CASKTDWGGYTF.

This chain connects TRBV10-1 to TRBJ1-1; D is perhaps TRBD1 (6 bases). Germline V gene sequence: CDR1 WNHNN, CDR2 SYGVQD (reference sequence). With 6 bases removed from V and 3 bases from J, the gap between germline ends came to 14 bases. The CDR3 is 14 residues long. CDR3 loop: CASSPSDRYTEAFF. Here the CDR3 DNA reads TGCGCCAGCAGCCCCTCGGACAGATACACTGAAGCTTTCTTT.

The gene calls are TRBV19 and TRBJ1-2; TRBD1 agrees at 8 bases. V was pared by 5 bases and J by 3 bases, with 5 bases of the junction left unmatched. CDR1 is LNHDA, CDR2 SQIVND, per germline (reference sequence). CDR3 length equals 14 residues. Here the CDR3 DNA reads TGTGCCAGTAGTCCGGACAGGGTGGACTATGGCTACACCTTC. Amino acid sequence: CASSPDRVDYGYTF.

There are a few counts of this clone. The chain is built from TRBV28 and TRBJ1-3, with a tentative D call TRBD1 (6 bases). There are 15 residues in the CDR3. V gave up 7 bases and J gave up 0 bases, with 13 bases separating them. Per the germline V gene, CDR1 is MDHEN and CDR2 is SYDVKM. CDR3 residues: CASTPDSYSGNTIYF. The CDR3 DNA sequence: TGTGCCAGCACCCCGGACAGCTACTCTGGAAACACCATATATTTT.